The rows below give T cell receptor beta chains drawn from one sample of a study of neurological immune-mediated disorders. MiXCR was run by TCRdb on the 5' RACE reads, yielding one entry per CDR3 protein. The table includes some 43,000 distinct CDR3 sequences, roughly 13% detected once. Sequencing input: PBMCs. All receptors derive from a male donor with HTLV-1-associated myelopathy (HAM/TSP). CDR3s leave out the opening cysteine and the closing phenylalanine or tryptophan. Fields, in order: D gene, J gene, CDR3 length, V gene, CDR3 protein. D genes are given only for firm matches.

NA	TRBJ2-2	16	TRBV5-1	ASSWPEGGGLNTGELF
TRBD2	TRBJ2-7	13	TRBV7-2	ASSWTSGGGNEQY
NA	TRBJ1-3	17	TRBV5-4	ASSPRGGTGLEAGNTIY
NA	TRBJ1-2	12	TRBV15	ATSARKYLYGYT
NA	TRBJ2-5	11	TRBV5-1	ASGDLLQETQY
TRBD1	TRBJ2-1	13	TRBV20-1	SAQRLDRGEYEQF
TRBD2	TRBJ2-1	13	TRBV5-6	ASSLTSGGTDEQF
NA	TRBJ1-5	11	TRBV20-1	SAAGTNNQPQH
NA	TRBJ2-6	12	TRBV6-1	ASSVNSGANVLT
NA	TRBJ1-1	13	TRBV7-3	ASSPTRLLNTEAF
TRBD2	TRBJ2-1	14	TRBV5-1	ASSLDAGGNYNEQF
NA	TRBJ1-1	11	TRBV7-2	ASSLRMNTEAF
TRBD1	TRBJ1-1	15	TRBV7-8	ASSLARQGARNTEAF
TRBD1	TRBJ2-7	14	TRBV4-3	ASSQLTGASSYEQY
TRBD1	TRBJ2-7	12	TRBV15	ATSRAQGGYEQY
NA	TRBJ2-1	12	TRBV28	ASSIPAGYNEQF